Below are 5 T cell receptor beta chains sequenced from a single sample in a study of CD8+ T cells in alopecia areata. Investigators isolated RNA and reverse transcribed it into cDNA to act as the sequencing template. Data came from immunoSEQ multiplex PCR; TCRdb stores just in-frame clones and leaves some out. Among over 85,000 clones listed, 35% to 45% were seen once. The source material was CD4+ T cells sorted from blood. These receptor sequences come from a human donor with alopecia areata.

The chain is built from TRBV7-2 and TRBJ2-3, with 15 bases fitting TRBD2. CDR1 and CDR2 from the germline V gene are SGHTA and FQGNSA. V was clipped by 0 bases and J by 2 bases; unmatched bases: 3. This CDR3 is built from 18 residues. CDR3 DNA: TGTGCCAGCAGCTTAGCCGGACTAGCGGGGGGGTACACAGATACGCAGTATTTT. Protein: CASSLAGLAGGYTDTQYF.

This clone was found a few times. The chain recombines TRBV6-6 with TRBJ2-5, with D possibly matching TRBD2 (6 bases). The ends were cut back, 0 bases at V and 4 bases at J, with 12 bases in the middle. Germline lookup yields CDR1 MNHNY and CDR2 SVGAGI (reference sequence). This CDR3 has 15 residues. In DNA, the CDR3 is TGTGCCAGCAGTTACTCGAATCGGCGGGGAGAGACCCAGTACTTC. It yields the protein CASSYSNRRGETQYF.

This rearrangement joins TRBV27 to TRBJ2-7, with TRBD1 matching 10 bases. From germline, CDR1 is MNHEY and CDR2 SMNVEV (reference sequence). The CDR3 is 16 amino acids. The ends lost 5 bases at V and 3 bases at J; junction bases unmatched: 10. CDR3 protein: CASSHPGQGRNYEQYF. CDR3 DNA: TGTGCCAGCAGTCATCCGGGACAGGGGCGCAACTACGAGCAGTACTTC.

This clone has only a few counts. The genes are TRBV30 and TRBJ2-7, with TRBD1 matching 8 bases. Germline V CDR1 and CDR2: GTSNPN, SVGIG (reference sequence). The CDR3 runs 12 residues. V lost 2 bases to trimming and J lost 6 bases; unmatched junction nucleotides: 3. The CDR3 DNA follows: TGTGCCTGGAGTCGACAGGGGCGCGAGCAGTACTTC. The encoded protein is CAWSRQGREQYF.

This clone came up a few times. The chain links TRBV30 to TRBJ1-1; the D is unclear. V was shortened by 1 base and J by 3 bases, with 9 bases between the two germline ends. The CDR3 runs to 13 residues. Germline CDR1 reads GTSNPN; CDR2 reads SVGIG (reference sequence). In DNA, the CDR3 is TGTGCCTGGAGTGAAGGGTCTCACACTGAAGCTTTCTTT. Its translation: CAWSEGSHTEAFF.